Each of the 30 T cell receptor beta chains below was sequenced from the same sample in a study of cytomegalovirus exposure and HLA in healthy donors. With 60 Vbeta and 13 Jbeta primers, the PCR was carried out. Clones were read by immunoSEQ multiplex PCR, and TCRdb kept only the in-frame ones, dropping some. Its clone listing holds roughly 190,000 clones. Material: PBMCs. The source of these receptors is a woman between 18 and 30 years old in good health and CMV-seropositive.

The chain carries TRBV21-1 and TRBJ2-1; the table names TRBD1, a call not compared with the DNA. TRBV21-1 is an annotated pseudogene. There are 16 residues in the CDR3. The CDR3 region is CASSIHCETGTFEQFF. The CDR3 DNA reads TGTGCCAGCAGCATTCATTGCGAGACAGGGACTTTTGAGCAGTTCTTC.

The V gene is TRBV19, the J gene TRBJ1-5; 8 bases fit TRBD1. Looked up from germline, CDR1 is LNHDA and CDR2 is SQIVND (reference sequence). The trim removed 11 bases at V and 0 bases at J, leaving 6 bases unmatched. The CDR3 consists of 14 residues. The CDR3 loop reads CAGGTGDSNQPQHF. The CDR3 DNA reads as TGTGCCGGAGGGACAGGAGATAGCAATCAGCCCCAGCATTTT.

The chain combines TRBV5-1 with TRBJ2-3, with 9 nucleotides matching TRBD2. Germline V lookup: CDR1 SGHRS, CDR2 YFSETQ. The CDR3 contains 14 residues. V was pared by 3 bases and J by 6 bases, with 5 bases of the junction left unmatched. The chain's CDR3 is CASSSGLASDTQYF. In nucleotides, the CDR3 is TGCGCCAGCAGCTCGGGACTAGCCTCGGATACGCAGTATTTT.

The chain carries TRBV23-1 and TRBJ2-2; TRBD1 agrees at 8 bases. TRBV23-1 is assigned to the ORF class and has an uncertain function. This CDR3 is 18 amino acids long. V lost 8 bases to trimming and J lost 4 bases; unmatched junction nucleotides: 18. The CDR3 region is CASRRTTLDRVPTGELFF. Here the CDR3 DNA reads TGCGCCAGCCGACGGACGACTCTGGACAGGGTGCCCACCGGGGAGCTGTTTTTT.

The chain recombines TRBV29-1 with TRBJ2-1, with TRBD2 matching 14 bases. V was pared by 7 bases and J by 0 bases, with 5 bases of the junction left unmatched. This CDR3 has 16 amino acids. CDR1 SQVTM and CDR2 ANQGSEA come from the germline V gene. The CDR3 DNA reads as TGCAGCGCCGGACTAGCGGGAGGTAGCTCCTACAATGAGCAGTTCTTC. Its protein is CSAGLAGGSSYNEQFF.

The J gene is TRBJ1-1, the V gene TRBV6-1; 9 nucleotides match TRBD1. Per germline, CDR1 MNHNS and CDR2 SASEGT. CDR3 length: 14 amino acids. With 4 bases clipped from V and 5 bases from J, the junction kept 5 bases outside the gene matches. The CDR3 nucleotides are TGTGCCAGCAGTGCGGGACAGGGTGAAACTGAAGCTTTCTTT. This translates into CASSAGQGETEAFF.

The chain links TRBV5-6 to TRBJ1-4; 10 bases are a match to TRBD1. In germline, CDR1 is SGHDT, CDR2 YYEEEE. V shed 1 base and J 5 bases; nucleotides not matched to a gene: 2. This CDR3 spans 15 amino acids. The CDR3 region is CASSLRTGGNEKLFF. The CDR3 DNA follows: TGTGCCAGCAGCTTGCGGACAGGGGGGAATGAAAAACTGTTTTTT.

Details on this clone: The junction differs from germline at one of its ends, possibly a read error. The chain employs TRBV7-7 and TRBJ2-3; 8 bases are a match to TRBD1. Germline lookup yields CDR1 SSHAT and CDR2 FNYEAQ (reference sequence). The CDR3 loop spans 16 amino acids. CDR3 bases: TGTGCTAGCAGCCCACGACAGGGGTCGAGTGAGGATACGCAGTATTTT. It codes for CASSPRQGSSEDTQYF.

The CDR3 reads CASSLGASNGYTF. The CDR3, as DNA: TGCGCCAGCAGCTTGGGAGCTTCGAATGGCTACACCTTC. V and J are TRBV5-1 and TRBJ1-2; no definite D call. CDR1 is SGHRS, CDR2 YFSETQ, per germline. The CDR3 has 13 residues. V was cut by 0 bases and J by 6 bases, with 9 bases left in between.

The chain links TRBV6-5 to TRBJ1-2; TRBD1 aligns across 8 bases. Trimming cost V 5 bases and J 5 bases; bases outside gene matches: 1. Germline V lookup: CDR1 MNHEY, CDR2 SVGAGI. The CDR3 consists of 12 residues. The CDR3, as DNA: TGTGCCAGCAGTGACAGGGGATATGGCTACACCTTC. This sequence encodes CASSDRGYGYTF.

The chain employs TRBV7-3 and TRBJ2-5, with D possibly matching TRBD2 (6 bases). V was trimmed by 3 bases and J by 5 bases, leaving 10 bases between them. From germline, CDR1 is SGHTA and CDR2 FQGTGA. The CDR3 is 13 amino acids. Here the CDR3 reads CASSFGGHETQYF. CDR3 DNA sequence: TGTGCCAGCAGCTTTGGAGGGCACGAGACCCAGTACTTC.

This chain connects TRBV2 to TRBJ1-2; D is perhaps TRBD1 (6 bases). Trimming pared 0 bases from V and 4 bases from J, leaving 12 bases between. This CDR3 contains 15 residues. Germline V gives CDR1 SNHLY, CDR2 FYNNEI. CDR3 loop: CASSEAMGTIYGYTF. The CDR3 DNA sequence: TGTGCCAGCAGTGAAGCGATGGGGACAATCTATGGCTACACCTTC.

As to this clone: Its ends do not fully match the called genes, so a read error is possible. The CDR3 region is CASSVDVTGANVLTF. The CDR3 DNA is TGTGCCAGCAGCGTTGATGTGACTGGGGCCAATGTCCTGACTTTC. The rearrangement links TRBV5-4 to TRBJ2-6; TRBD1 is a possible D gene (5 bases). The CDR3 length is 15 residues. The germline gives CDR1 SGHNT, CDR2 YYREEE (reference sequence). Looking up the rest from reference TRBV5-4 and TRBJ2-6 gives the full variable domain: ETGVTQSPTHLIKTRGQQVTLRCSSQSGHNTVSWYQQALGQGPQFIFQYYREEENGRGNFPPRFSGLQFPNYSSELNVNALELDDSALYLCASSVDVTGANVLTFGAGSRLTVL.

The genes are TRBV11-2 and TRBJ1-3; TRBD1 agrees at 7 bases. This CDR3 contains 17 residues. Germline V gives CDR1 SGHAT, CDR2 FQNNGV. Trimming at V came to 4 bases and at J to 3 bases, leaving 12 bases not matched to a gene. CDR3 in DNA: TGTGCCAGCAGCTCCCGACCGGGACAGAAAATTGGAAACACCATATATTTT. Encoded protein: CASSSRPGQKIGNTIYF.

The chain combines TRBV19 with TRBJ1-4, with TRBD1 matching 7 bases. The CDR3 contains 12 residues. The germline V gene encodes CDR1 LNHDA and CDR2 SQIVND (reference sequence). J lost 10 bases, V lost 11 bases, and 10 bases had no gene match. CDR3 protein: CAGQGDNGKLFF. CDR3 coding DNA: TGTGCCGGGCAGGGGGACAACGGAAAACTGTTTTTT.

This sequence joins TRBV9 and TRBJ2-3; D remains unclear. V lost 6 bases, J lost 5 bases, and 13 bases lay in between. This CDR3 is 13 amino acids long. The germline gives CDR1 SGDLS, CDR2 YYNGEE. CDR3 DNA: TGTGCCAGCAAGTTTATATCCGGAGATACGCAGTATTTT. Its protein is CASKFISGDTQYF.

This sequence joins TRBV5-1 and TRBJ2-1; 8 bases fit TRBD2. Germline V gene sequence: CDR1 SGHRS, CDR2 YFSETQ. This CDR3 region has 16 residues. Trimming at V came to 3 bases and at J to 9 bases, leaving 14 bases not matched to a gene. DNA for the CDR3: TGCGCCAGCAGCTGGGGGTCGGGACTAGGGAAACCTGAGCAGTTCTTC. Amino acids: CASSWGSGLGKPEQFF.

The rearrangement joins TRBV11-2 to TRBJ1-4; 9 bases align to TRBD1. With 4 bases clipped from V and 8 bases from J, the junction kept 5 bases outside the gene matches. This CDR3 has 14 residues. Germline V gives CDR1 SGHAT, CDR2 FQNNGV. As DNA, the CDR3 is TGTGCCAGCAGCTCACAGGGGGCCTCCGAAAAACTGTTTTTT. Translating gives CASSSQGASEKLFF. Complete variable domain (other parts from reference TRBV11-2 and TRBJ1-4): EAGVAQSPRYKIIEKRQSVAFWCNPISGHATLYWYQQILGQGPKLLIQFQNNGVVDDSQLPKDRFSAERLKGVDSTLKIQPAKLEDSAVYLCASSSQGASEKLFFGSGTQLSVL.

The rearrangement joins TRBV27 to TRBJ2-7; 10 bases are shared with TRBD2. Germline values: CDR1 MNHEY, CDR2 SMNVEV (reference sequence). This CDR3 is 13 amino acids long. The V segment lost 8 bases and the J segment 2 bases; nucleotides outside the gene matches: 3. The DNA for the CDR3 is TGTGCCAGCGCAAGCGGGAGGGCCTACGAGCAGTACTTC. Translated: CASASGRAYEQYF.

This rearrangement joins TRBV4-1 to TRBJ2-7; 9 positions agree with TRBD2. CDR3 length equals 16 residues. CDR1 and CDR2 (germline): MGHRA, YSYEKL. V trimming: 0 bases; J trimming: 2 bases; junction bases outside the gene matches: 5. CDR3 in DNA: TGCGCCAGCAGCCAAGATAGTAGCGGGGGAACCTACGAGCAGTACTTC. It is translated as CASSQDSSGGTYEQYF.

The chain combines TRBV9 with TRBJ1-1, with D unresolved. Germline V gene lookup returns CDR1 SGDLS and CDR2 YYNGEE. V was trimmed by 0 bases and J by 1 base, leaving 4 bases between them. This CDR3 spans 13 amino acids. The CDR3 DNA follows: TGTGCCAGCAGCGTAGCGAGGAACACTGAAGCTTTCTTT. Its translation: CASSVARNTEAFF.

V usage is TRBV30 and J usage is TRBJ2-2, with D perhaps TRBD1 (6 bases). The CDR3 covers 13 residues. CDR1 and CDR2 from the germline V gene are GTSNPN and SVGIG (reference sequence). Trimming took 0 bases from V and 13 from J, leaving 15 bases between them. The CDR3 DNA follows: TGTGCCTGGAGTGTATTATTACAGGGTAGGCTGTTTTTT. Its protein product is CAWSVLLQGRLFF.

The V call is TRBV2, the J call TRBJ2-5; 8 bases map to TRBD2. The CDR3 is made up of 15 amino acids. Germline V gene lookup returns CDR1 SNHLY and CDR2 FYNNEI. The V segment lost 6 bases and the J segment 5 bases; nucleotides outside the gene matches: 11. CDR3 coding DNA: TGTGCCAGCAGGGGAGCCGCCGGGGGGGCGGAGACCCAGTACTTC. Its translation is CASRGAAGGAETQYF.

The chain couples TRBV4-1 to TRBJ2-7; the match to TRBD2 covers 16 bases. Germline values: CDR1 MGHRA, CDR2 YSYEKL. Trimming at V came to 0 bases and at J to 7 bases, leaving 6 bases not matched to a gene. CDR3 length: 17 amino acids. DNA of the CDR3: TGCGCCAGCAGCCAAGATGCGGGACTAGCGGGGGGGTTTGAGCAGTACTTC. The encoded protein is CASSQDAGLAGGFEQYF.

The chain uses TRBV15 and TRBJ2-2; D remains unclear. Trimming took off 0 bases at V and 0 bases at J, with 5 bases between the two ends. The CDR3 consists of 15 residues. The germline gives CDR1 LNHNV, CDR2 YYDKDF (reference sequence). Here the CDR3 DNA reads TGTGCCACCAGCAGAGACCCCGCGAACACCGGGGAGCTGTTTTTT. Translating gives CATSRDPANTGELFF.

This chain uses TRBV18 with TRBJ2-7; TRBD1 matches at 8 bases. The ends lost 6 bases at V and 3 bases at J; junction bases unmatched: 7. The CDR3 runs to 14 residues. Germline assignment: CDR1 KGHSH and CDR2 LQKENI. The DNA of the CDR3 is TGTGCCAGCTCCCCGGACAGGGCCAACTACGAGCAGTACTTC. Protein product: CASSPDRANYEQYF.

The gene calls are TRBV25-1 and TRBJ2-2; 11 bases align to TRBD2. The V segment lost 8 bases and the J segment 3 bases; nucleotides outside the gene matches: 2. There are 14 residues in the CDR3. The V gene's germline CDR1 is MGHDK and CDR2 SYGVNS. As DNA, the CDR3 is TGTGCCAGCCGTAGCGGGAGGGACACCGGGGAGCTGTTTTTT. Amino acid sequence: CASRSGRDTGELFF.

The gene calls are TRBV2 and TRBJ2-3; 12 bases match TRBD2. Germline CDR1 reads SNHLY; CDR2 reads FYNNEI. J lost 3 bases, V lost 5 bases, and 6 bases had no gene match. This CDR3 region has 16 residues. The CDR3 loop is CASSLAGGPRTDTQYF. In DNA form, the CDR3 reads TGTGCCAGCAGTCTAGCGGGGGGGCCGAGAACAGATACGCAGTATTTT.

This sequence joins TRBV7-2 and TRBJ2-3, with 11 bases lining up with TRBD1. Trimming at V came to 1 base and at J to 6 bases, leaving 6 bases not matched to a gene. Per the germline V gene, CDR1 is SGHTA and CDR2 is FQGNSA. The CDR3 length is 16 residues. The CDR3 protein is CASSLVGTGGGDTQYF. Written as DNA, the CDR3 is TGTGCCAGCAGCTTAGTAGGGACAGGGGGTGGGGATACGCAGTATTTT. Looking up the rest from reference TRBV7-2 and TRBJ2-3 gives the full variable domain: GAGVSQSPSNKVTEKGKDVELRCDPISGHTALYWYRQSLGQGLEFLIYFQGNSAPDKSGLPSDRFSAERTGGSVSTLTIQRTQQEDSAVYLCASSLVGTGGGDTQYFGPGTRLTVL.

The rearrangement links TRBV2 to TRBJ1-1, with D possibly TRBD1 on 5 matching bases. Germline CDR1 and CDR2: SNHLY and FYNNEI. The V gene lost 8 bases and the J gene lost 4 bases, with 14 bases spanning the gap. The CDR3 totals 13 residues. CDR3 DNA sequence: TGTGCCAGCGGTAAGGGGATTGGCACTGAAGCTTTCTTT. Translating it yields CASGKGIGTEAFF.